Following are 24 T cell receptor beta chains from one sample sequenced in a study of response to subunit inactivated influenza vaccine. MiXCR, run by TCRdb on the RT-PCR reads, gives a single entry per CDR3 protein. The sample holds 550,000 to 600,000 distinct CDR3 sequences, over 9.5% seen once. The specimen comprised PBMCs from blood, sampled on the day of vaccination. Receptor source: a man aged 45 to 65 who received an inactivated influenza vaccine.

This clonotype was detected only a few times. J is TRBJ2-7 and V is TRBV11-2, with a tentative D call TRBD1 (6 bases). The CDR3 totals 15 residues. Germline V gene lookup returns CDR1 SGHAT and CDR2 FQNNGV. Trimming took off 3 bases at V and 0 bases at J, with 12 bases between the two ends. The CDR3 protein is CASSFRGPNSYEQYF. The CDR3 DNA follows: TGTGCCAGCAGCTTCAGGGGCCCAAACTCCTACGAGCAGTACTTC.

The rearrangement uses TRBV6-2 or TRBV6-3 and TRBJ2-7, with 9 positions matching TRBD1. The CDR3 sequence is 14 residues long. The J segment lost 5 bases and the V segment lost 6 bases, leaving 8 bases of the junction unmatched. CDR1 and CDR2 (germline): MNHEY, SVGEGT. The CDR3 loop reads CASRWTGDLDEQYF. CDR3 bases: TGTGCCAGCAGATGGACAGGGGATCTCGACGAGCAGTACTTC.

This chain links TRBV27 with TRBJ2-3, with D perhaps TRBD2 (5 bases). Trimming took off 11 bases at V and 2 bases at J, with 14 bases between the two ends. The CDR3 covers 13 residues. Germline CDR1 is MNHEY and CDR2 is SMNVEV (reference sequence). The CDR3 spells CAPQQRYTDTQYF. The CDR3 bases are TGTGCCCCCCAACAGCGGTACACAGATACGCAGTATTTT.

This clonotype was seen many times. It is unclear where the CDR3 begins or ends on the DNA, so no DNA is shown, and the CDR3 is as TCRdb lists it. The chain uses TRBV12-3 or TRBV12-4 and TRBJ2-5; TRBD1 is the table's D call, not checked against the DNA. The CDR3 adds up to 13 amino acids, both ends counted. CDR3: CASRPRRAGAQYF.

The chain is built from TRBV4-1 and TRBJ1-5; D unclear. Germline values: CDR1 MGHRA, CDR2 YSYEKL. This CDR3 contains 15 residues. V was pared by 0 bases and J by 5 bases, with 11 bases between. CDR3 sequence reads: CASSQDSLSYQPQHF. In DNA form, the CDR3 reads TGCGCCAGCAGCCAAGATTCCCTGTCATATCAGCCCCAGCATTTT.

The chain combines TRBV18 with TRBJ1-1, with a weak D call TRBD1 (5 bases). This CDR3 region has 12 residues. V shed 3 bases and J shed 6 bases, with 8 bases lying between them. Germline loops: CDR1 KGHSH, CDR2 LQKENI. The CDR3 DNA follows: TGTGCCAGCTCACCGGACAATCCTGAAGCTTTCTTT. Amino acid sequence: CASSPDNPEAFF. The complete variable domain, with remaining parts taken from reference TRBV18 and TRBJ1-1, reads NAGVMQNPRHLVRRRGQEARLRCSPMKGHSHVYWYRQLPEEGLKFMVYLQKENIIDESGMPKERFSAEFPKEGPSILRIQQVVRGDSAAYFCASSPDNPEAFFGQGTRLTVV.

The V gene is TRBV29-1, the J gene TRBJ1-1; D perhaps matches TRBD1 (5 bases). Germline V gene lookup returns CDR1 SQVTM and CDR2 ANQGSEA. The CDR3 runs 13 residues. The V gene lost 3 bases and the J gene lost 5 bases, with 13 bases spanning the gap. CDR3 coding DNA: TGCAGCGTTGATGGGATAAGACAGACTGAAGCTTTCTTT. Translating gives CSVDGIRQTEAFF.

This clonotype was counted at least ten times. This chain uses TRBV7-8 with TRBJ1-3; D gene unclear. Germline CDR1 SGHVS, CDR2 FQNEAQ. CDR3 size: 13 residues. Trimming removed 9 bases at V and 0 bases at J, with 9 bases between. This CDR3 is CASRSHSGNTIYF. As DNA, the CDR3 is TGTGCCAGTAGGAGTCACTCTGGAAACACCATATATTTT. Full variable domain (remainder filled in from reference TRBV7-8 and TRBJ1-3): GAGVSQSPRYKVAKRGQDVALRCDPISGHVSLFWYQQALGQGPEFLTYFQNEAQLDKSGLPSDRFFAERPEGSVSTLKIQRTQQEDSAVYLCASRSHSGNTIYFGEGSWLTVV.

This clonotype was seen more than once but under ten times. The chain couples TRBV29-1 to TRBJ2-7; 7 bases are a match to TRBD1. CDR1 is SQVTM, CDR2 ANQGSEA, per germline. Trimming took 4 bases from V and 2 from J; bases not matched to a gene: 11. This CDR3 contains 15 residues. CDR3 amino acids: CSVVARRTGAYEQYF. The DNA of the CDR3 is TGCAGCGTTGTTGCGCGGAGGACAGGAGCCTACGAGCAGTACTTC.

In its sample, this clonotype was seen a few times. This chain uses TRBV7-9 with TRBJ2-2; no clear D. CDR3 length: 14 residues. Germline V gene data show CDR1 as SEHNR and CDR2 as FQNEAQ (reference sequence). The V gene lost 5 bases and the J gene lost 5 bases, with 12 bases spanning the gap. The CDR3 nucleotides are TGTGCCAGCAGCCAACAGAGTCGGACCGGGGAGCTGTTTTTT. This gives the protein CASSQQSRTGELFF.

J is TRBJ2-7 and V is TRBV5-1; 10 nucleotides match TRBD2. Germline CDR1 and CDR2: SGHRS and YFSETQ. Trimming removed 4 bases from V and 3 bases from J; junction bases left unmatched: 7. The CDR3 is 15 residues long. The CDR3 DNA sequence: TGCGCCAGCAGCAAAGAAGCGGGGGGGCTCTACGAGCAGTACTTC. Protein: CASSKEAGGLYEQYF.

This clonotype was found a few times. The chain has TRBV14 and TRBJ2-3; the match to TRBD1 covers 9 bases. The CDR3 has 24 residues. Trimming took 0 bases from V and 2 from J; bases not matched to a gene: 27. Germline V gene sequence: CDR1 SGHDN, CDR2 FVKESK. CDR3 in DNA: TGTGCCAGCAGCCAAGATATATCAAACCGGGACAGGGTGTATTTATCGGCTTACACAGATACGCAGTATTTT. This translates into CASSQDISNRDRVYLSAYTDTQYF. Based on the CDR3 plus reference TRBV14 and TRBJ2-3, the full variable domain is EAGVTQFPSHSVIEKGQTVTLRCDPISGHDNLYWYRRVMGKEIKFLLHFVKESKQDESGMPNNRFLAERTGGTYSTLKVQPAELEDSGVYFCASSQDISNRDRVYLSAYTDTQYFGPGTRLTVL.

In its sample, this clonotype was seen many times. The chain employs TRBV6-1 and TRBJ2-1, with TRBD1 identical over 8 bases. J lost 2 bases, V lost 6 bases, and 6 bases had no gene match. The CDR3 contains 15 residues. Germline lookup yields CDR1 MNHNS and CDR2 SASEGT. CDR3 nucleotide sequence: TGTGCCAGCAGCCGGGGACAGGTGACCTACAATGAGCAGTTCTTC. This gives the protein CASSRGQVTYNEQFF.

V is TRBV7-2 and J is TRBJ2-3; TRBD2 matches 7 bases. Per the germline V gene, CDR1 is SGHTA and CDR2 is FQGNSA. The ends lost 5 bases at V and 4 bases at J; junction bases unmatched: 9. The CDR3 is 15 residues long. The CDR3 DNA is TGTGCCAGCAGCGTGGGGAGGGCGTCCGCAGATACGCAGTATTTT. Amino acid sequence: CASSVGRASADTQYF.

V usage is TRBV30 and J usage is TRBJ1-5, with 7 bases lining up with TRBD1. Losses at the gene ends were 2 bases for V and 2 bases for J; bases not matched to a gene: 9. CDR1 and CDR2 (germline): GTSNPN, SVGIG (reference sequence). The CDR3 is 16 amino acids. This CDR3 is CAWSLRGDRGNQPQHF. CDR3 coding DNA: TGTGCCTGGAGTCTGAGGGGAGACAGGGGCAATCAGCCCCAGCATTTT.

CDR3 sequence reads: CASSVGLGQTFDEQYF. For the CDR3, the DNA is TGTGCCAGCAGCGTAGGGCTGGGACAGACCTTCGACGAGCAGTACTTC. V is TRBV9 and J is TRBJ2-7; 7 bases line up with TRBD1. Germline-derived CDR1 and CDR2 are SGDLS and YYNGEE. This CDR3 has 16 residues. J gave up 5 bases and V 0 bases, and 11 bases lay outside the gene matches.

V is TRBV14 and J is TRBJ1-2; D is unclear. CDR1 is SGHDN, CDR2 FVKESK, per germline. With 4 bases removed from V and 5 bases from J, the gap between germline ends came to 14 bases. The CDR3 is 14 amino acids. CDR3 sequence (DNA): TGTGCCAGCAGCCCCGGCGCCGGGCTGTATGGCTACACCTTC. It yields the protein CASSPGAGLYGYTF.

Ten or more counts support this clonotype. The rearrangement joins TRBV11-2 to TRBJ2-4; D perhaps matches TRBD1 (5 bases). Trimming took 3 bases from V and 6 from J, leaving 6 bases between them. This CDR3 spans 12 amino acids. Germline-derived CDR1 and CDR2 are SGHAT and FQNNGV. The chain's CDR3 is CASSFDRNIQYF. The CDR3 DNA reads TGTGCCAGCAGCTTTGACAGAAACATTCAGTACTTC. The full variable domain, with the rest looked up from reference TRBV11-2 and TRBJ2-4, is EAGVAQSPRYKIIEKRQSVAFWCNPISGHATLYWYQQILGQGPKLLIQFQNNGVVDDSQLPKDRFSAERLKGVDSTLKIQPAKLEDSAVYLCASSFDRNIQYFGAGTRLSVL.

By share, this clonotype counts as medium-sized. The rearrangement joins TRBV12-3 or TRBV12-4 to TRBJ2-1; D is unresolved. This CDR3 region has 15 residues. V was pared by 6 bases and J by 2 bases, with 14 bases between. Written as DNA, the CDR3 is TGTGCCAGCAGAGTAGACTCCGGCCCCTACAATGAGCAGTTCTTC. Residues: CASRVDSGPYNEQFF.

This clonotype came up many times. This sequence joins TRBV9 and TRBJ2-7, with D tentatively TRBD2 (6 bases). V lost 4 bases, J lost 2 bases, and 19 bases lay in between. The germline CDR1 and CDR2 sequences are SGDLS and YYNGEE. The length of the CDR3 is 16 residues. CDR3 in amino acids: CASSSHGSGPTYEQYF. In DNA, the CDR3 is TGTGCCAGCAGCTCCCACGGGAGCGGGCCAACCTACGAGCAGTACTTC.

This sequence joins TRBV7-2 and TRBJ2-7; D is undetermined. Between the trimmed V and J ends, which lost 5 bases and 5 bases, there was a span of 16 bases. The CDR3 has 14 amino acids. From germline, CDR1 is SGHTA and CDR2 FQGNSA. The CDR3 DNA reads as TGTGCCAGCAGCCAAGGCTTGATGACCCACGAGCAGTACTTC. It specifies CASSQGLMTHEQYF.

The sample holds a few counts of this clonotype. The chain's CDR3 is CASSQVAGLYEQYF. CDR3 nucleotides: TGCGCCAGCAGCCAAGTGGCAGGGCTTTACGAGCAGTACTTC. This chain uses TRBV4-1 with TRBJ2-7, with a possible D match to TRBD1 (5 bases). V gave up 1 base and J gave up 4 bases, with 11 bases separating them. The germline CDR1 and CDR2 sequences are MGHRA and YSYEKL. This CDR3 has 14 amino acids.

The rearrangement uses TRBV5-5 and TRBJ1-1, with a possible D match to TRBD1 (5 bases). Germline CDR1 and CDR2: SGHKS and YYEKEE (reference sequence). This CDR3 region has 15 residues. The V end was cut by 3 bases, the J end by 1 base, with 13 bases between. The CDR3 bases are TGTGCCAGCAGCTGGGGACGGGGGTCGAACACTGAAGCTTTCTTT. It encodes CASSWGRGSNTEAFF.

This clonotype was found many times. J is TRBJ2-1 and V is TRBV12-3 or TRBV12-4; D uncertain. CDR3 length: 15 amino acids. With 1 base removed from V and 0 bases from J, the gap between germline ends came to 7 bases. The DNA of the CDR3 is TGTGCCAGCAGTTTAGGGGATCCCTCCTACAATGAGCAGTTCTTC. This codes for CASSLGDPSYNEQFF.